This T cell receptor beta chain originates from a study of cytomegalovirus exposure and HLA in healthy donors. The PCR had 60 Vbeta and 13 Jbeta primers. Sequencing used immunoSEQ multiplex PCR; TCRdb keeps in-frame clones, though not all of them. This sample has approximately 70,000 clones; around 70% occur once, and the top ten carry about 10%. This CDR3 contains 16 residues. Germline V gene lookup returns CDR1 MNHNY and CDR2 SVGAGI (reference sequence). V was shortened by 5 bases and J by 4 bases, with 18 bases between the two germline ends. The sequenced sample consisted of PBMCs. This TCR derives from a human donor in good health. V is TRBV6-6 and J is TRBJ1-3; the D gene is possibly TRBD1 (5 bases). The CDR3 DNA sequence: TGTGCCAGCAGTCGCACTGGAGGGGTCGGGGGAAACACCATATATTTT. Amino acid sequence: CASSRTGGVGGNTIYF.